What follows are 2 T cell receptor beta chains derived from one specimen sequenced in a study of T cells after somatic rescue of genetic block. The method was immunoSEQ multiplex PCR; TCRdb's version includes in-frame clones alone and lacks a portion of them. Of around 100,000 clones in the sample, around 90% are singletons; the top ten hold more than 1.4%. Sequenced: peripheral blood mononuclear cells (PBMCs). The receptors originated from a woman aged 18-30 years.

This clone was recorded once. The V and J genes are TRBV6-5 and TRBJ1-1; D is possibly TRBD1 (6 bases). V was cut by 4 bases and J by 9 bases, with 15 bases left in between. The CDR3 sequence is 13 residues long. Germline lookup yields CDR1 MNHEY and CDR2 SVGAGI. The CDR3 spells CASSWGGRRQAFF. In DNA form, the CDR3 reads TGTGCCAGCAGTTGGGGGGGGCGACGACAAGCTTTCTTT.

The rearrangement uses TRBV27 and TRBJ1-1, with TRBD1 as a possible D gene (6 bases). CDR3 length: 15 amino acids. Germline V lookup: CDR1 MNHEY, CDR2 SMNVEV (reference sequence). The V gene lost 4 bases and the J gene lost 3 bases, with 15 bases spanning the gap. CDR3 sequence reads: CASSSQGSGDTEAFF. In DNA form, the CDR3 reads TGTGCCAGCAGTTCACAGGGTTCAGGGGACACTGAAGCTTTCTTT.